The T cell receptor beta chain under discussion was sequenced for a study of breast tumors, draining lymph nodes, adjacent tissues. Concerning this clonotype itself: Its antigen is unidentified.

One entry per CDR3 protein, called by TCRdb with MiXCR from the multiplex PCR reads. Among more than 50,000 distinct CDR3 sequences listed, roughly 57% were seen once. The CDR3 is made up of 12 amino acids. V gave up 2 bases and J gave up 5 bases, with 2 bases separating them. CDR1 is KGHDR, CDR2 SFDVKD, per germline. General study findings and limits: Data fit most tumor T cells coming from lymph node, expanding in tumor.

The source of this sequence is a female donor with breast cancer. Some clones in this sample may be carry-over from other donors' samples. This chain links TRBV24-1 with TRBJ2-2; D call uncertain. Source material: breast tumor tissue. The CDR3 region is CATSDSTGELFF. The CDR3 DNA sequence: TGTGCCACCAGTGATTCGACCGGGGAGCTGTTTTTT.